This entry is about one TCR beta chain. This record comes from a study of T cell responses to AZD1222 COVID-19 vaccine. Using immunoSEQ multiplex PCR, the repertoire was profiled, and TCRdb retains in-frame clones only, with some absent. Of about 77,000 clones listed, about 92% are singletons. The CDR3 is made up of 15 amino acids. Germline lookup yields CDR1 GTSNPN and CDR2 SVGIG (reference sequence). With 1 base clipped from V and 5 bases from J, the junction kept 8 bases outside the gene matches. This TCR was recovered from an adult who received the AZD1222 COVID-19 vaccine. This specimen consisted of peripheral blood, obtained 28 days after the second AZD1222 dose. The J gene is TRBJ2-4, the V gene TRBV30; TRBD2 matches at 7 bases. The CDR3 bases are TGTGCCTGGAGTGAGGGAGGCGGGAGCCAAAACATTCAGTACTTC. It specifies CAWSEGGGSQNIQYF. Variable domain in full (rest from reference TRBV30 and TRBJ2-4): SQTIHQWPATLVQPVGSPLSLECTVEGTSNPNLYWYRQAAGRGLQLLFYSVGIGQISSEVPQNLSASRPQDRQFILSSKKLLLSDSGFYLCAWSEGGGSQNIQYFGAGTRLSVL.